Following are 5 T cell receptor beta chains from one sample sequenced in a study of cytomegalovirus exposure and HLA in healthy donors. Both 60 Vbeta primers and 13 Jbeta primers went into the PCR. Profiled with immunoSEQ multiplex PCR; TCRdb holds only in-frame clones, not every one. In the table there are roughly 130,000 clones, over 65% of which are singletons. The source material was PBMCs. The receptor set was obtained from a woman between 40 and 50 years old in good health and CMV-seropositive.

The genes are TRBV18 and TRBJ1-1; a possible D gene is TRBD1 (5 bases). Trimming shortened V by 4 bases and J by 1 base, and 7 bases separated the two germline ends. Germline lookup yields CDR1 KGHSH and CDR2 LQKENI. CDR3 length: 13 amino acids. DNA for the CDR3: TGTGCCAGCTCACTTCAGGGGAACACTGAAGCTTTCTTT. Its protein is CASSLQGNTEAFF.

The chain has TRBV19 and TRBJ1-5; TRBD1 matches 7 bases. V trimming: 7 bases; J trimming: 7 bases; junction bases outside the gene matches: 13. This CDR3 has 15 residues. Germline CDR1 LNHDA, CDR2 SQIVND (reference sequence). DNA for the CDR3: TGTGCCAGTAACTCCCTTGGGACAGTAGGCCAGCCCCAGCATTTT. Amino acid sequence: CASNSLGTVGQPQHF.

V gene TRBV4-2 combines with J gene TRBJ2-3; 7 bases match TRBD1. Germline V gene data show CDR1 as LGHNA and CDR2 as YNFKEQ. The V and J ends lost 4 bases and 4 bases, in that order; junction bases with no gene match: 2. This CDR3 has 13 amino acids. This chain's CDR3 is CASSPGQADTQYF. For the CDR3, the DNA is TGTGCCAGCAGCCCCGGACAGGCAGATACGCAGTATTTT.

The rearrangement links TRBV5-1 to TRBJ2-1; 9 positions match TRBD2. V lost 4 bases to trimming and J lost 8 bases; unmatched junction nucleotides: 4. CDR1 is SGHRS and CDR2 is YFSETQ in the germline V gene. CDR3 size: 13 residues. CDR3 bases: TGCGCCAGCAGCGAGGGACTAGCATATGAGCAGTTCTTC. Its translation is CASSEGLAYEQFF.

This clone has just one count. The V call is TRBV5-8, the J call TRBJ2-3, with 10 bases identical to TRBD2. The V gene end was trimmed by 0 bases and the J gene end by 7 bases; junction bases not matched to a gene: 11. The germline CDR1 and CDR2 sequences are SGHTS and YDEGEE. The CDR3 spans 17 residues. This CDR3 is CASSLVLAGDLRNTQYF. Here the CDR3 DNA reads TGTGCCAGCAGCTTGGTTCTAGCGGGAGACCTGAGGAATACGCAGTATTTT. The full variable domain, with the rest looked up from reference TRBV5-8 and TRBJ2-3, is EAGVTQSPTHLIKTRGQQATLRCSPISGHTSVYWYQQALGLGLQFLLWYDEGEERNRGNFPPRFSGRQFPNYSSELNVNALELEDSALYLCASSLVLAGDLRNTQYFGPGTRLTVL.